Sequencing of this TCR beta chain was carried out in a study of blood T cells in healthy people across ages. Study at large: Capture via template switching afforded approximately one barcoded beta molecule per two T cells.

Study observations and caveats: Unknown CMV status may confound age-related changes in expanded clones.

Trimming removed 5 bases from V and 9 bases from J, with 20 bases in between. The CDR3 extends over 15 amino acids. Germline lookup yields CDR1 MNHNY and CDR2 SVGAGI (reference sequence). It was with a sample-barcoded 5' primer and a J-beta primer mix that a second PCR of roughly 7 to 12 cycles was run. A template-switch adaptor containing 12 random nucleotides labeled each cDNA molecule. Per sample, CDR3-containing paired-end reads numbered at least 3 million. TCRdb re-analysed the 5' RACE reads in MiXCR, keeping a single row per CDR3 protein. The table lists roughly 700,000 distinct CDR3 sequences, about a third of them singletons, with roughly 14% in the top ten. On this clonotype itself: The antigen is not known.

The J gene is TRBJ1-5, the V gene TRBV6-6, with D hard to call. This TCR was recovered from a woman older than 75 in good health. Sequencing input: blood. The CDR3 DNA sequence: TGTGCCAGCAGTGATAGGGTCCTTCTTGAACGGCCCCAGCATTTT. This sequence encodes CASSDRVLLERPQHF.